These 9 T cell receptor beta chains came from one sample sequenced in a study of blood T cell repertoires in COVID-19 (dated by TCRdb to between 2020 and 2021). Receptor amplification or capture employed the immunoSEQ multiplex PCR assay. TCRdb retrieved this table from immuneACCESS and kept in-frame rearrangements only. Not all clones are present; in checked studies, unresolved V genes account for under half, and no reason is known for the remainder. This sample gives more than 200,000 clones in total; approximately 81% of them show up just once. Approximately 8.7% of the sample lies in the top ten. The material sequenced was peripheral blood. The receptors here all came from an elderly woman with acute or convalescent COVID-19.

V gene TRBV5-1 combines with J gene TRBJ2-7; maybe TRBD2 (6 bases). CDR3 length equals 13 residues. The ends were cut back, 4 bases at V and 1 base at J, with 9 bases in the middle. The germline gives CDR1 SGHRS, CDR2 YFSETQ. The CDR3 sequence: CASSRRDSYEQYF. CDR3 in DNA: TGCGCCAGCAGCAGGAGGGATTCCTACGAGCAGTACTTC.

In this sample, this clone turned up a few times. CDR3 coding DNA: TGTGCCAGCAGTTTCGACAGAAACACTGAAGCTTTCTTT. Amino acids: CASSFDRNTEAFF. The chain carries TRBV6-4 and TRBJ1-1; possible D gene TRBD1, 5 bases. The V end was cut by 5 bases, the J end by 2 bases, with 9 bases between. Germline V gene lookup returns CDR1 MRHNA and CDR2 SNTAGT. The CDR3 has 13 residues.

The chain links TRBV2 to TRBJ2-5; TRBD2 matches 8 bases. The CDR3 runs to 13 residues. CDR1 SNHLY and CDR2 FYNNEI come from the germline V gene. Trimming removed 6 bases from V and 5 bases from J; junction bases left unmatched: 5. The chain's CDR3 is CASRREEGETQYF. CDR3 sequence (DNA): TGTGCCAGCAGGCGGGAGGAGGGGGAGACCCAGTACTTC.

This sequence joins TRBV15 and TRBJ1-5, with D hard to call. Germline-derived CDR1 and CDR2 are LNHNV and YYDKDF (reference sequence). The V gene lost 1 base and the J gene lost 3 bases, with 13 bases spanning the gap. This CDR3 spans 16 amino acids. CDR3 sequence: CATSRVNPTINQPQHF. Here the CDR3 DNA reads TGTGCCACCAGCAGAGTCAACCCCACTATCAATCAGCCCCAGCATTTT.

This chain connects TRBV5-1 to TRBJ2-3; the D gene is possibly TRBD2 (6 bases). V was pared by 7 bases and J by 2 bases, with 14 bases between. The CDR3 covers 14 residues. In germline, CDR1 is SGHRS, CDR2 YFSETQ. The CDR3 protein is CASGGGGDTDTQYF. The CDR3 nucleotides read TGCGCCAGCGGGGGAGGCGGGGACACAGATACGCAGTATTTT.

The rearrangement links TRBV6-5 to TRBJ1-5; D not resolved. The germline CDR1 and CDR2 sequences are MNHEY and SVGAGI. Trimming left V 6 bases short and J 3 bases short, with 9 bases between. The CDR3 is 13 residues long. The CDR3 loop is CASRLGTNQPQHF. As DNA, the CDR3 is TGTGCCAGCAGACTAGGTACCAATCAGCCCCAGCATTTT.

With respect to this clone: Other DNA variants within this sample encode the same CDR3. The CDR3 coding sequence is TGTGCCAGCAGTTTGGGCAGTAACTATGGCTACACCTTC. Protein: CASSLGSNYGYTF. This chain joins TRBV12-3 or TRBV12-4 and TRBJ1-2; D not certain. The V end was cut by 3 bases, the J end by 1 base, with 6 bases between. The CDR3 is 13 amino acids.

CDR3 bases: TGTGCCAGCAGTTTAGCGCGGGGGTACGAGCAGTACTTC. Its protein product is CASSLARGYEQYF. The chain employs TRBV12-3 or TRBV12-4 and TRBJ2-7; TRBD2 agrees at 7 bases. V dropped 0 bases and J dropped 4; count of bases not matched to a gene: 0. The CDR3 has 13 amino acids.

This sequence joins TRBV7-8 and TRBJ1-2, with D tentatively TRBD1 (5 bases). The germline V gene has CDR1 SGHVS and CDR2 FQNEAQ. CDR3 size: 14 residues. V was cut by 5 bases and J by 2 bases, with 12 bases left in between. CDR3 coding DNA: TGTGCCAGCAGCCCCAGCGGGGGGAACTATGGCTACACCTTC. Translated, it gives CASSPSGGNYGYTF.